A single sample is the source of the 26 T cell receptor beta chains below, sequenced in a study of T-cell memory formation after mild COVID-19. Each CDR3 protein is one row after TCRdb ran MiXCR on the 5' RACE reads. This table has about 390,000 distinct CDR3 sequences, 16% appearing once. Sequenced: PBMCs or a T cell subset sorted from them (not recorded which). The receptors were sampled from a man between 18 and 29 years old who had mild COVID-19 (a few samples of this study predate the infection). Cell type and time point are not known.

J is TRBJ1-5 and V is TRBV28; D might be TRBD1 (5 bases). Trimming left V 7 bases short and J 5 bases short, with 18 bases between. Germline CDR1 reads MDHEN; CDR2 reads SYDVKM. The CDR3 runs to 15 residues. The CDR3 region is CASNVGTLVDQPQHF. The CDR3 bases are TGTGCCAGCAACGTGGGGACTCTGGTTGATCAGCCCCAGCATTTT.

In this sample, this clonotype turned up a few times. CDR3 amino acids: CASSVQGATSYTF. The CDR3 nucleotides read TGTGCCAGCTCAGTACAGGGGGCGACGAGCTACACCTTC. This chain uses TRBV18 with TRBJ1-2; the match to TRBD1 covers 9 bases. Looked up from germline, CDR1 is KGHSH and CDR2 is LQKENI. V lost 5 bases, J lost 9 bases, and 7 bases stayed unmatched. The length of the CDR3 is 13 residues.

J is TRBJ1-4 and V is TRBV6-6; D is unclear. The V gene lost 6 bases and the J gene lost 6 bases, with 11 bases spanning the gap. This CDR3 is built from 13 residues. The germline V gene encodes CDR1 MNHNY and CDR2 SVGAGI (reference sequence). Here the CDR3 reads CASRGRNHEKLFF. CDR3 nucleotides: TGTGCCAGCAGAGGACGAAACCATGAAAAACTGTTTTTT.

The genes are TRBV5-1 and TRBJ2-5, with 8 bases that match TRBD2. This CDR3 has 14 residues. The V segment lost 4 bases and the J segment 5 bases; nucleotides outside the gene matches: 7. Germline V gives CDR1 SGHRS, CDR2 YFSETQ. The CDR3 protein is CASSAGTSRETQYF. The CDR3, as DNA: TGCGCCAGCAGCGCCGGGACTAGTCGTGAGACCCAGTACTTC.

This clonotype appeared many times. This rearrangement joins TRBV6-5 to TRBJ2-5; 12 bases agree with TRBD2. The CDR3 totals 15 residues. The V segment lost 0 bases and the J segment 4 bases; nucleotides outside the gene matches: 0. The germline gives CDR1 MNHEY, CDR2 SVGAGI. The CDR3 sequence is CASSYSTSGGETQYF. DNA of the CDR3: TGTGCCAGCAGTTACTCGACTAGCGGGGGAGAGACCCAGTACTTC.

This clonotype was counted between two and nine times. The J gene is TRBJ2-3, the V gene TRBV9; 9 bases match TRBD1. Germline values: CDR1 SGDLS, CDR2 YYNGEE. The CDR3 is 16 residues long. Trimming removed 0 bases from V and 4 bases from J; junction bases left unmatched: 6. The CDR3 here is CASSVGYRGLADTQYF. As DNA, the CDR3 is TGTGCCAGCAGCGTAGGTTACAGGGGGCTCGCAGATACGCAGTATTTT.

V usage is TRBV7-2 and J usage is TRBJ1-2; 8 bases agree with TRBD1. This CDR3 comprises 14 residues. Germline V gene sequence: CDR1 SGHTA, CDR2 FQGNSA. V dropped 3 bases and J dropped 8; count of bases not matched to a gene: 8. CDR3 residues: CASSFGQGAHGYTF. CDR3 bases: TGTGCCAGCAGCTTTGGGCAGGGGGCGCACGGCTACACCTTC.

The sample holds a few counts of this clonotype. The chain links TRBV27 to TRBJ1-1, with unresolved D. CDR3 size: 13 residues. Trimming stripped 7 bases from V and 1 base from J, with 10 bases between. Germline V gives CDR1 MNHEY, CDR2 SMNVEV (reference sequence). The CDR3 coding sequence is TGTGCCAGCAATTTGCCATCGAACACTGAAGCTTTCTTT. It is translated as CASNLPSNTEAFF.

The V gene is TRBV11-2, the J gene TRBJ2-7; TRBD1 matches 8 bases. V lost 1 base to trimming and J lost 5 bases; unmatched junction nucleotides: 4. Germline lookup yields CDR1 SGHAT and CDR2 FQNNGV. The length of the CDR3 is 14 residues. In DNA form, the CDR3 reads TGTGCCAGCAGCTTAGGGACAGGGATCCACGAGCAGTACTTC. Residues: CASSLGTGIHEQYF.

This clonotype was found a few times. The chain links TRBV4-1 to TRBJ2-3; D is ambiguous. Germline V gene data show CDR1 as MGHRA and CDR2 as YSYEKL. Trimming took 0 bases from V and 8 from J, leaving 6 bases between them. The CDR3 covers 12 residues. Here the CDR3 DNA reads TGCGCCAGCAGCCAAGATTTGGCTACGCAGTATTTT. Its translation is CASSQDLATQYF.

V usage is TRBV12-3 or TRBV12-4 and J usage is TRBJ1-2; 8 bases align to TRBD1. CDR3 length: 13 amino acids. J lost 8 bases, V lost 6 bases, and 8 bases had no gene match. The CDR3 region is CASRNTGGFGYTF. DNA of the CDR3: TGTGCCAGCAGGAATACAGGGGGATTCGGCTACACCTTC.

To note about this clonotype: Possible read error: a much larger clone is one base away. This chain connects TRBV7-2 to TRBJ1-1; D is unresolved. This CDR3 spans 13 amino acids. Germline V gene sequence: CDR1 SGHTA, CDR2 FQGNSA. The CDR3 loop reads CASEVTPNTQAFF. The DNA for the CDR3 is TGTGCCAGCGAAGTCACTCCGAACACTCAAGCTTTCTTT.

V is TRBV6-2 or TRBV6-3 and J is TRBJ2-5; 8 nucleotides align to TRBD2. CDR1 is MNHEY, CDR2 SVGEGT, per germline. V was pared by 0 bases and J by 0 bases, with 6 bases of the junction left unmatched. The CDR3 covers 17 residues. The CDR3 sequence is CASSYSIRGGYQETQYF. The CDR3 DNA reads as TGTGCCAGCAGTTACTCGATCCGGGGGGGTTACCAAGAGACCCAGTACTTC.

This clonotype was seen repeatedly, ten times or more. V usage is TRBV11-2 and J usage is TRBJ2-1, with 7 bases fitting TRBD1. V dropped 5 bases and J dropped 2; count of bases not matched to a gene: 9. CDR3 size: 16 residues. Germline-derived CDR1 and CDR2 are SGHAT and FQNNGV. The CDR3 nucleotides are TGTGCCAGCAGCCTGCTACAGGGGAGCACCTACAATGAGCAGTTCTTC. Translation: CASSLLQGSTYNEQFF.

V and J are TRBV5-5 and TRBJ2-3; tentatively, D is TRBD1 (5 bases). The CDR3 is 15 amino acids. Looked up from germline, CDR1 is SGHKS and CDR2 is YYEKEE (reference sequence). The ends were cut back, 5 bases at V and 4 bases at J, with 17 bases in the middle. The DNA of the CDR3 is TGTGCCAGCAGTCCGACAGAGTTCGGCGCAGATACGCAGTATTTT. Protein product: CASSPTEFGADTQYF.

This clonotype showed up many times. The chain uses TRBV6-2 or TRBV6-3 and TRBJ1-6, with 9 bases fitting TRBD1. From germline, CDR1 is MNHEY and CDR2 SVGEGT. The CDR3 extends over 16 amino acids. Unmatched junction bases numbered 19, after V lost 6 bases and J lost 16 bases. The CDR3 here is CASRTTRGTGSPALHF. The CDR3 bases are TGTGCCAGCAGAACCACGCGGGGGACAGGGTCTCCGGCACTCCACTTT.

This clonotype has a handful of counts. CDR3 in amino acids: CASSALRGTGITYEQYF. DNA for the CDR3: TGTGCCAGCAGCGCCCTTCGCGGGACAGGGATTACCTACGAGCAGTACTTC. The chain links TRBV6-1 to TRBJ2-7; 9 nucleotides line up with TRBD1. The V gene end was trimmed by 6 bases and the J gene end by 2 bases; junction bases not matched to a gene: 14. Germline CDR1 and CDR2: MNHNS and SASEGT. There are 17 residues in the CDR3.

This clonotype was counted a few times. V and J are TRBV7-2 and TRBJ2-5; 8 positions agree with TRBD2. Germline CDR1 is SGHTA and CDR2 is FQGNSA. The CDR3 covers 15 residues. Trimming cost V 5 bases and J 4 bases; bases outside gene matches: 9. This CDR3 reads CASSRTGTRGETQYF. The CDR3 nucleotides read TGTGCCAGCAGCCGTACCGGGACTAGGGGAGAGACCCAGTACTTC.

This clonotype was seen a handful of times. The chain has TRBV7-9 and TRBJ2-2; a weak D match, TRBD2 (5 bases). V gave up 7 bases and J gave up 4 bases, with 16 bases separating them. Germline V gene data show CDR1 as SEHNR and CDR2 as FQNEAQ (reference sequence). The CDR3 is 15 residues long. The CDR3 coding sequence is TGTGCCAGCACCCCCCACCAAGCGGCCACCGGGGAGCTGTTTTTT. Amino acid sequence: CASTPHQAATGELFF. Looking up the rest from reference TRBV7-9 and TRBJ2-2 gives the full variable domain: DTGVSQNPRHKITKRGQNVTFRCDPISEHNRLYWYRQTLGQGPEFLTYFQNEAQLEKSRLLSDRFSAERPKGSFSTLEIQRTEQGDSAMYLCASTPHQAATGELFFGEGSRLTVL.

CDR3 in DNA: TGTGCCAGCAGCCCTAGGGGACAGGTAAACACTGAAGCTTTCTTT. Its translation is CASSPRGQVNTEAFF. The chain recombines TRBV11-2 with TRBJ1-1; 8 nucleotides line up with TRBD1. Trimming took 5 bases from V and 2 from J; bases not matched to a gene: 7. This CDR3 region has 15 residues. Germline assignment: CDR1 SGHAT and CDR2 FQNNGV.

The chain employs TRBV10-3 and TRBJ1-1; no clear D gene. CDR1 is ENHRY, CDR2 SYGVKD, per germline. Trimming removed 6 bases from V and 5 bases from J, with 13 bases in between. The CDR3 is made up of 13 amino acids. This CDR3 is CAISPGEATEAFF. Here the CDR3 DNA reads TGTGCCATCAGCCCTGGGGAGGCAACTGAAGCTTTCTTT.

This clonotype was counted between two and nine times. The chain recombines TRBV5-1 with TRBJ2-2, with D unclear. The germline CDR1 and CDR2 sequences are SGHRS and YFSETQ. CDR3 length: 14 amino acids. V lost 2 bases and J 6 bases, leaving 11 bases between the germline ends. CDR3 nucleotides: TGCGCCAGCAGCTTATGGAATGGGGCCGGGGAGCTGTTTTTT. Translated, it gives CASSLWNGAGELFF.

In nucleotides, the CDR3 is TGTGCCAGCAGCTTATCCCTGACTAGCGGGGAGTTCGGGCAGTACTTC. Translating gives CASSLSLTSGEFGQYF. The chain couples TRBV11-2 to TRBJ2-7; TRBD2 matches 11 bases. This CDR3 region has 16 residues. Looked up from germline, CDR1 is SGHAT and CDR2 is FQNNGV. Losses at the gene ends were 2 bases for V and 9 bases for J; bases not matched to a gene: 12. The variable domain in full, completed from reference TRBV11-2 and TRBJ2-7, reads EAGVAQSPRYKIIEKRQSVAFWCNPISGHATLYWYQQILGQGPKLLIQFQNNGVVDDSQLPKDRFSAERLKGVDSTLKIQPAKLEDSAVYLCASSLSLTSGEFGQYFGPGTRLTVT.

The sample holds a few counts of this clonotype. This sequence joins TRBV27 and TRBJ2-1; 7 bases are shared with TRBD1. The germline gives CDR1 MNHEY, CDR2 SMNVEV (reference sequence). The CDR3 sequence is 18 residues long. The V segment lost 4 bases and the J segment 2 bases; nucleotides outside the gene matches: 14. CDR3 nucleotides: TGTGCCAGCAGTTCGGGCGAACGATCGGGACAGACCTACAATGAGCAGTTCTTC. Its translation: CASSSGERSGQTYNEQFF.

This clonotype was detected only a few times. The chain combines TRBV11-2 with TRBJ2-2, with D unresolved. Germline V lookup: CDR1 SGHAT, CDR2 FQNNGV. CDR3 length equals 14 residues. V was clipped by 8 bases and J by 0 bases, with 10 bases between them. CDR3 sequence: CASGNTPNTGELFF. The DNA for the CDR3 is TGTGCCAGCGGAAATACCCCGAACACCGGGGAGCTGTTTTTT.

This sequence joins TRBV20-1 and TRBJ1-2; TRBD1 agrees at 7 bases. Germline assignment: CDR1 DFQATT and CDR2 SNEGSKA (reference sequence). V gave up 5 bases and J gave up 7 bases; unmatched junction bases: 10. The CDR3 totals 13 residues. The CDR3 region is CSAFDRERFGYTF. The CDR3 nucleotides are TGCAGTGCTTTCGACAGGGAGCGTTTTGGCTACACCTTC.